The 16 T cell receptor beta chains below were found in one sample sequenced in a study of T cell repertoires in cytomegalovirus infection. One entry per CDR3 protein results from TCRdb running MiXCR on the reads. The sample has about 360,000 distinct CDR3 sequences, around a sixth seen once; the top ten hold less than 9.5%. Sequencing was performed on PBMCs. The source of these receptors is a human donor in good health (CMV status not recorded). Some clones in this sample may be carry-over from other donors' samples.

Ten or more counts support this clonotype. CDR3 DNA: TGTGCCAGCAGCTTAAGAGCGGGGGGGAGGGATGAGCAGTTCTTC. It yields the protein CASSLRAGGRDEQFF. This chain joins TRBV7-8 and TRBJ2-1, with 10 bases fitting TRBD2. The CDR3 extends over 15 amino acids. The V gene's germline CDR1 is SGHVS and CDR2 FQNEAQ. Germline trimming cut 2 bases from V and 8 bases from J; bases unmatched to any gene: 6.

As concerns this clonotype: At one of its ends the junction is not consistent with the germline gene, which may arise from a read error. The V and J genes are TRBV11-2 and TRBJ1-6; 7 bases align to TRBD1. Germline V gene lookup returns CDR1 SGHAT and CDR2 FQNNGV. The CDR3 consists of 16 residues. The CDR3, as DNA: TGTGCCAGCAGCTTGAACTGGGACAGCTATAATTCACCCCTCCCCTTT. Translated, it gives CASSLNWDSYNSPLPF.

This sequence joins TRBV6-5 and TRBJ2-7; 7 bases match TRBD1. Trimming cost V 5 bases and J 2 bases; bases outside gene matches: 9. Germline-derived CDR1 and CDR2 are MNHEY and SVGAGI. The length of the CDR3 is 15 residues. CDR3 sequence reads: CASSRQGEWAYEQYF. For the CDR3, the DNA is TGTGCCAGCAGTAGACAGGGCGAATGGGCCTACGAGCAGTACTTC.

This clonotype was recorded at least ten times. J is TRBJ2-1 and V is TRBV7-2; 10 nucleotides match TRBD2. The CDR3 contains 14 residues. The germline CDR1 and CDR2 sequences are SGHTA and FQGNSA. V lost 1 base and J lost 9; bases outside the gene matches: 3. CDR3 sequence reads: CASSLVGTSAEQFF. The CDR3 DNA sequence: TGTGCCAGCAGCTTAGTGGGGACTAGCGCTGAGCAGTTCTTC.

This clonotype has more than one count but fewer than ten. The chain recombines TRBV29-1 with TRBJ2-1; TRBD1 might be the D (5 bases). The V and J ends lost 6 bases and 4 bases respectively, with 22 bases between them. Looked up from germline, CDR1 is SQVTM and CDR2 is ANQGSEA. The CDR3 runs to 16 residues. The CDR3 DNA reads TGCAGCGTCGATGGAGCTTCAGGGATGAAATACAATGAGCAGTTCTTC. Translating it yields CSVDGASGMKYNEQFF.

This clonotype has a count of ten or more. The rearrangement links TRBV19 to TRBJ1-1, with D possibly TRBD1 on 6 matching bases. The germline CDR1 and CDR2 sequences are LNHDA and SQIVND (reference sequence). The CDR3 totals 14 residues. With 8 bases removed from V and 3 bases from J, the gap between germline ends came to 16 bases. The CDR3 region has the DNA TGTGCCAGTCAGACAGGCGGAAGGGACACTGAAGCTTTCTTT. It encodes CASQTGGRDTEAFF.

The chain links TRBV20-1 to TRBJ2-5; 8 positions agree with TRBD2. From germline, CDR1 is DFQATT and CDR2 SNEGSKA (reference sequence). J gave up 5 bases and V 3 bases, and 5 bases lay outside the gene matches. This CDR3 contains 13 residues. CDR3 sequence: CSARLGGVETQYF. The CDR3 DNA is TGCAGTGCTAGGCTCGGGGGGGTTGAGACCCAGTACTTC.

This clonotype was counted only a few times. The genes are TRBV11-2 and TRBJ2-3; tentative D call: TRBD2 (5 bases). Germline values: CDR1 SGHAT, CDR2 FQNNGV. The CDR3 is made up of 13 amino acids. V shed 0 bases and J shed 6 bases, with 7 bases lying between them. CDR3 sequence reads: CASSLDTGDTQYF. The CDR3 region has the DNA TGTGCCAGCAGCTTAGATACGGGGGATACGCAGTATTTT.

With respect to this clonotype: Possible read error: a much larger clone is one base away. The chain couples TRBV10-3 to TRBJ2-1; possibly TRBD1 for D (5 bases). Trimming pared 4 bases from V and 3 bases from J, leaving 16 bases between. The V gene's germline CDR1 is ENHRY and CDR2 SYGVKD. The CDR3 runs 16 residues. The CDR3 DNA sequence: TGTGCCATCAGTGTGAGTAAGGGGTCTAGCTACAATGAGCAGTTCTTC. As protein: CAISVSKGSSYNEQFF.

This clonotype was seen at least ten times. The chain couples TRBV7-2 to TRBJ1-2, with D possibly matching TRBD1 (6 bases). The CDR3 runs 17 residues. The germline V and J ends were trimmed by 1 base and 4 bases, with 19 bases remaining between them. The V gene's germline CDR1 is SGHTA and CDR2 FQGNSA. This CDR3 reads CASSLVNLPGAAYGYTF. CDR3 sequence (DNA): TGTGCCAGCAGCTTAGTTAACCTCCCAGGGGCGGCCTATGGCTACACCTTC.

The chain carries TRBV7-2 and TRBJ1-5; tentatively, D is TRBD1 (5 bases). The CDR3 covers 14 residues. Trimming took 5 bases from V and 3 from J, leaving 11 bases between them. Germline CDR1 reads SGHTA; CDR2 reads FQGNSA. CDR3 sequence reads: CASSIRGVNQPQHF. In DNA form, the CDR3 reads TGTGCCAGCAGCATCCGAGGGGTCAATCAGCCCCAGCATTTT. The full variable domain, in which reference TRBV7-2 and TRBJ1-5 provide the parts outside the CDR3, is GAGVSQSPSNKVTEKGKDVELRCDPISGHTALYWYRQSLGQGLEFLIYFQGNSAPDKSGLPSDRFSAERTGGSVSTLTIQRTQQEDSAVYLCASSIRGVNQPQHFGDGTRLSIL.

This clonotype occurred many times. The chain carries TRBV19 and TRBJ2-3; TRBD2 is a possible D gene (6 bases). Trimming stripped 0 bases from V and 8 bases from J, with 12 bases between. The germline gives CDR1 LNHDA, CDR2 SQIVND (reference sequence). The CDR3 has 14 amino acids. The CDR3 reads CASSIDALGGTQYF. The CDR3 DNA sequence: TGTGCCAGTAGTATAGATGCCCTCGGGGGTACGCAGTATTTT.

The table lists this clonotype with many counts. This rearrangement joins TRBV20-1 to TRBJ1-2; no clear D. The CDR3 has 14 amino acids. V was cut by 0 bases and J by 2 bases, with 10 bases left in between. CDR1 and CDR2 from the germline V gene are DFQATT and SNEGSKA (reference sequence). The CDR3 is CSAREISVNYGYTF. The CDR3 region has the DNA TGCAGTGCTAGAGAAATCAGTGTCAACTATGGCTACACCTTC.

This clonotype was counted at least ten times. The rearrangement links TRBV20-1 to TRBJ2-5; a possible D gene is TRBD2 (5 bases). V lost 5 bases to trimming and J lost 5 bases, with 15 bases between them. The CDR3 sequence is 13 residues long. From germline, CDR1 is DFQATT and CDR2 SNEGSKA (reference sequence). The CDR3 sequence is CSAGSGEYETQYF. The CDR3 DNA follows: TGCAGTGCTGGAAGTGGGGAGTATGAGACCCAGTACTTC.

V gene TRBV5-1 combines with J gene TRBJ1-1; possible D gene TRBD1, 5 bases. Trimming cost V 0 bases and J 8 bases, with 11 bases left between them. Germline V gives CDR1 SGHRS, CDR2 YFSETQ. This CDR3 has 13 residues. DNA of the CDR3: TGCGCCAGCAGCTTGGCCCCGCAGGGCGAAGCTTTCTTT. It codes for CASSLAPQGEAFF. Supplemented by reference TRBV5-1 and TRBJ1-1, the full variable domain reads KAGVTQTPRYLIKTRGQQVTLSCSPISGHRSVSWYQQTPGQGLQFLFEYFSETQRNKGNFPGRFSGRQFSNSRSEMNVSTLELGDSALYLCASSLAPQGEAFFGQGTRLTVV.

The table lists this clonotype with a count of one. This CDR3 reads CASVGGETQYF. The CDR3 coding sequence is TGTGCCAGCGTGGGGGGAGAGACCCAGTACTTC. This chain uses TRBV11-2 with TRBJ2-5, with D tentatively TRBD2 (6 bases). The ends were cut back, 8 bases at V and 4 bases at J, with 8 bases in the middle. The CDR3 has 11 residues. Germline values: CDR1 SGHAT, CDR2 FQNNGV.